A selection of T cell receptor beta chains follows, all from one sample in a study of T cell responses to AZD1222 COVID-19 vaccine. Method: immunoSEQ multiplex PCR; TCRdb's copy keeps in-frame clones and lacks some. The table includes approximately 120,000 clones, roughly nine tenths detected once. Sample: peripheral blood, taken on day 0 of AZD1222 vaccination. The source is an adult in good health. CDR3s leave out the opening cysteine and the closing phenylalanine or tryptophan. Fields, in order: V gene, J gene, CDR3 protein.

V: TRBV28
J: TRBJ1-4
CDR3: ASSFGGNNEKLF

V: TRBV6-5
J: TRBJ2-1
CDR3: ASTGTGLNEQF

V: TRBV12-3/TRBV12-4
J: TRBJ1-2
CDR3: ASSLNRAYGYT

V: TRBV5-8
J: TRBJ2-4
CDR3: ASILAGANIQY

V: TRBV18
J: TRBJ2-4
CDR3: ASSPEGGLAKNIQY

V: TRBV28
J: TRBJ1-2
CDR3: ASSAGGVEGYT

V: TRBV5-1
J: TRBJ2-3
CDR3: ASSKQDFTDTQY

V: TRBV28
J: TRBJ2-7
CDR3: ASSLPGRDSGGQY

V: TRBV12-3/TRBV12-4
J: TRBJ1-2
CDR3: ASGNYGYT

V: TRBV19
J: TRBJ1-2
CDR3: ASSIPWDKHYGYT

V: TRBV5-1
J: TRBJ1-1
CDR3: ASSVDRADGEAF

V: TRBV12-2
J: TRBJ1-3
CDR3: ASPRQGGTGNTIY

V: TRBV11-2
J: TRBJ1-2
CDR3: ASSLVAADYGYT

V: TRBV6-2/TRBV6-3
J: TRBJ2-7
CDR3: ASSPSGRGTYEQY

V: TRBV2
J: TRBJ1-5
CDR3: ASSDSLGRPQH

V: TRBV28
J: TRBJ2-3
CDR3: ASSQGRDTQY

V: TRBV18
J: TRBJ2-7
CDR3: ASSPSGGASEQY

V: TRBV29-1
J: TRBJ1-2
CDR3: SVLGSYGYT

V: TRBV7-2
J: TRBJ1-2
CDR3: ASMEQPPDGYT

V: TRBV29-1
J: TRBJ2-7
CDR3: SVPPAGYEQY

V: TRBV11-2
J: TRBJ2-3
CDR3: ASSAYSPLAGGPDTQY

V: TRBV28
J: TRBJ2-2
CDR3: ASSPGDSYTGELF

V: TRBV28
J: TRBJ2-2
CDR3: ASSSESGSHTGELF

V: TRBV2
J: TRBJ2-5
CDR3: AGKTSGTQETQY

V: TRBV7-2
J: TRBJ2-5
CDR3: ATGGRETQY

V: TRBV7-3
J: TRBJ2-7
CDR3: ASSSTGRASEQY

V: TRBV4-1
J: TRBJ2-1
CDR3: ASSQPGLVSDEQF

V: TRBV2
J: TRBJ1-3
CDR3: ASSDEGAEAGNTIY

V: TRBV5-6
J: TRBJ2-3
CDR3: ASSLGTNTDTQY

V: TRBV4-2
J: TRBJ2-5
CDR3: ASSATSGGGGETQY

V: TRBV3-1/TRBV3-2
J: TRBJ2-1
CDR3: ASSSGLPHSDNEQF

V: TRBV7-2
J: TRBJ1-4
CDR3: ASSLGPGQAGEKLF

V: TRBV28
J: TRBJ2-7
CDR3: ASSTPGTSDEQY

V: TRBV10-3
J: TRBJ1-2
CDR3: AIALSGGIDGYT

V: TRBV5-6
J: TRBJ1-1
CDR3: ASSLWPYTEAF

V: TRBV27
J: TRBJ2-6
CDR3: ASSLDGAWANVLT

V: TRBV24-1
J: TRBJ2-5
CDR3: ATSGGGGETQY

V: TRBV11-2
J: TRBJ2-2
CDR3: ASSSLGGHGELF

V: TRBV4-3
J: TRBJ1-2
CDR3: ASSQDTGTGYT

V: TRBV6-1
J: TRBJ2-3
CDR3: ASSDLLRNRVYTDTQY

V: TRBV27
J: TRBJ2-5
CDR3: ASSFYVSGGTQY

V: TRBV28
J: TRBJ2-5
CDR3: ASSLRGQGGETQY

V: TRBV11-2
J: TRBJ1-2
CDR3: ASSLTGASIYGYT

V: TRBV2
J: TRBJ2-3
CDR3: ASSEDGGGADTQY

V: TRBV10-3
J: TRBJ1-1
CDR3: AISTGANTEAF

V: TRBV7-2
J: TRBJ2-1
CDR3: ASTWQPGTYNEQF

V: TRBV20-1
J: TRBJ2-1
CDR3: SASESSGITYNEQF

V: TRBV7-9
J: TRBJ1-4
CDR3: ASSFLRGRTNEKLF

V: TRBV7-2
J: TRBJ1-3
CDR3: ASSFRSGPVSGNTIY

V: TRBV7-2
J: TRBJ2-3
CDR3: ASSLATGDTQY

V: TRBV10-3
J: TRBJ2-5
CDR3: AISETTSGTLPAQY

V: TRBV2
J: TRBJ2-7
CDR3: ASSDTAYEQY

V: TRBV9
J: TRBJ2-5
CDR3: ASSERGDRGLETQY

V: TRBV18
J: TRBJ1-6
CDR3: ASSPSGGTSPLH

V: TRBV4-2
J: TRBJ1-4
CDR3: ASRRDFLNEKLF

V: TRBV4-3
J: TRBJ2-5
CDR3: ASSQDRQATQY